These 6 T cell receptor beta chains share one sample of origin, sequenced in a study of memory CD4+ T cells and cytomegalovirus serostatus. Single viable CD3+CD4+CD8-CD45RO+ cells were sorted as the memory CD4+ T cells. Here immunoSEQ multiplex PCR was the method, and the copy in TCRdb shows in-frame clones only, minus some. The data show 55,000 to 80,000 clones, around 76% seen once. Source material: memory CD4+ T cells from blood. Receptors originate from an adult in good health and CMV-seropositive.

The gene calls are TRBV19 and TRBJ1-5; possibly TRBD1 for D (6 bases). The CDR3 length is 13 residues. CDR1 and CDR2 from the germline V gene are LNHDA and SQIVND (reference sequence). Trimming removed 8 bases from V and 5 bases from J, with 13 bases in between. The CDR3 here is CASSGQKDQPQHF. The CDR3 bases are TGTGCCAGTTCAGGACAGAAAGATCAGCCCCAGCATTTT.

The chain joins TRBV15 to TRBJ2-7; D gene unclear. The CDR3 is made up of 14 amino acids. V shed 0 bases and J shed 2 bases, with 8 bases lying between them. CDR1 and CDR2 (germline): LNHNV, YYDKDF (reference sequence). This CDR3 is CATSRETVAYEQYF. CDR3 sequence (DNA): TGTGCCACCAGCAGAGAGACGGTTGCCTACGAGCAGTACTTC. Combining the CDR3 with reference TRBV15 and TRBJ2-7 gives the whole variable domain DAMVIQNPRYQVTQFGKPVTLSCSQTLNHNVMYWYQQKSSQAPKLLFHYYDKDFNNEADTPDNFQSRRPNTSFCFLDIRSPGLGDTAMYLCATSRETVAYEQYFGPGTRLTVT.

The count of this clone is one. V usage is TRBV19 and J usage is TRBJ1-5; the match to TRBD1 covers 8 bases. V trimming: 10 bases; J trimming: 2 bases; junction bases outside the gene matches: 16. This CDR3 has 17 residues. The germline V gene encodes CDR1 LNHDA and CDR2 SQIVND (reference sequence). This CDR3 reads CATRDPGTGARNQPQHF. In DNA form, the CDR3 reads TGTGCCACTAGAGACCCCGGGACAGGCGCTCGCAATCAGCCCCAGCATTTT. Together with reference TRBV19 and TRBJ1-5, the CDR3 gives the full variable domain: DGGITQSPKYLFRKEGQNVTLSCEQNLNHDAMYWYRQDPGQGLRLIYYSQIVNDFQKGDIAEGYSVSREKKESFPLTVTSAQKNPTAFYLCATRDPGTGARNQPQHFGDGTRLSIL.

In this sample, this clone turned up once. The CDR3, as DNA: TGTGCCAGCAGCTTAAATACGGACTATGGCTACACCTTC. Amino acid sequence: CASSLNTDYGYTF. The chain joins TRBV11-2 to TRBJ1-2, with unresolved D. The CDR3 is 13 amino acids. Germline CDR1 SGHAT, CDR2 FQNNGV. Trimming removed 2 bases from V and 3 bases from J, with 7 bases in between.

The V and J genes are TRBV6-1 and TRBJ1-6; 9 bases map to TRBD1. The CDR3 length is 14 residues. CDR1 and CDR2 (germline): MNHNS, SASEGT. With 8 bases clipped from V and 10 bases from J, the junction kept 9 bases outside the gene matches. The CDR3 loop is CASGRTGEDSPLHF. CDR3 nucleotide sequence: TGTGCCAGCGGAAGGACAGGGGAGGACTCACCCCTCCACTTT.

This rearrangement joins TRBV7-9 to TRBJ2-1; 8 nucleotides match TRBD2. Germline values: CDR1 SEHNR, CDR2 FQNEAQ (reference sequence). V dropped 3 bases and J dropped 6; count of bases not matched to a gene: 7. CDR3 length: 15 residues. CDR3 amino acids: CASSLGIAGSNEQFF. In nucleotides, the CDR3 is TGTGCCAGCAGCTTGGGAATAGCGGGGTCCAATGAGCAGTTCTTC.